The sequence of this TCR beta chain was determined in a study of shared clonotypes between healthy human individuals. The V and J ends lost 6 bases and 7 bases, in that order; junction bases with no gene match: 12. The germline V gene encodes CDR1 SNHLY and CDR2 FYNNEI. CDR3 length equals 15 residues. Measured with immunoSEQ multiplex PCR; TCRdb has only the in-frame clones, and not every one. Seen here are about 1,500,000 clones, roughly 96% observed once, and the top ten hold over 1%. This clone was found once. The sequence was obtained from a man aged 25 to 45 in good health. The sample comprised naive CD4+ T cells sorted from blood. The subset here: CD45RA+ positively selected. The chain employs TRBV2 and TRBJ2-7, with 10 positions matching TRBD2. The CDR3 protein is CASSSVGIAGGEQYF. In DNA form, the CDR3 reads TGTGCCAGCAGCTCGGTCGGGATAGCGGGAGGTGAGCAGTACTTC.